The 29 T cell receptor beta chains below were found in one sample sequenced in a study of siplizumab effects on memory and regulatory T cells (dated by TCRdb to the late 2010s). Receptor libraries were prepared by the immunoSEQ multiplex PCR assay. This immuneACCESS table, as held by TCRdb, lists in-frame sequences with V and J called but not all clones. Of the missing ones, under half trace to an unresolved V gene in checked studies; the others have no known cause. A total of about 100,000 clones appear in this sample, more than 85% of them only once. In total, the top ten clones hold roughly 0.16% of the sample. Sequencing was performed on CD4+ T cells sorted from blood. These receptors all stem from a human donor in good health.

The chain joins TRBV9 to TRBJ2-2, with 7 positions matching TRBD1. Trimming at V came to 1 base and at J to 7 bases, leaving 7 bases not matched to a gene. The germline gives CDR1 SGDLS, CDR2 YYNGEE. The CDR3 extends over 15 amino acids. This CDR3 reads CASSVQQGSYGELFF. As DNA, the CDR3 is TGTGCCAGCAGCGTACAACAGGGGAGTTACGGGGAGCTGTTTTTT.

The chain joins TRBV28 to TRBJ1-3, with unresolved D. The CDR3 has 15 residues. Trimming took off 6 bases at V and 6 bases at J, with 18 bases between the two ends. Germline V gene data show CDR1 as MDHEN and CDR2 as SYDVKM. The CDR3 coding sequence is TGTGCCAGCAGCAGCAAACAAGGAAGGTTAAACACCATATATTTT. Translation gives CASSSKQGRLNTIYF.

This clone turned up a few times. The gene calls are TRBV7-9 and TRBJ2-1; 11 nucleotides agree with TRBD1. The CDR3 has 15 residues. Germline V gives CDR1 SEHNR, CDR2 FQNEAQ (reference sequence). The V segment lost 1 base and the J segment 8 bases; nucleotides outside the gene matches: 4. CDR3 amino acids: CASSLGTGGWDEQFF. The CDR3 nucleotides are TGTGCCAGCAGCTTAGGGACAGGGGGCTGGGATGAGCAGTTCTTC.

V and J are TRBV2 and TRBJ1-1; D gene uncertain. This CDR3 contains 13 residues. V was clipped by 3 bases and J by 11 bases, with 16 bases between them. From germline, CDR1 is SNHLY and CDR2 FYNNEI. The CDR3 here is CASSDGQSRGAFF. DNA of the CDR3: TGTGCCAGCAGTGATGGCCAGAGCCGTGGGGCTTTCTTT.

The chain is built from TRBV18 and TRBJ1-3; 8 bases agree with TRBD1. Unmatched junction bases numbered 8, after V lost 3 bases and J lost 7 bases. This CDR3 comprises 15 residues. Germline lookup yields CDR1 KGHSH and CDR2 LQKENI. The DNA for the CDR3 is TGTGCCAGCTCACCCCCGGGACAGGCGCGGAACACCATATATTTT. Residues: CASSPPGQARNTIYF. Based on the CDR3 plus reference TRBV18 and TRBJ1-3, the full variable domain is NAGVMQNPRHLVRRRGQEARLRCSPMKGHSHVYWYRQLPEEGLKFMVYLQKENIIDESGMPKERFSAEFPKEGPSILRIQQVVRGDSAAYFCASSPPGQARNTIYFGEGSWLTVV.

This CDR3 is CASSLALGFNSPLHF. In DNA form, the CDR3 reads TGTGCCAGCAGCTTAGCGTTAGGGTTTAATTCACCCCTCCACTTT. V is TRBV7-9 and J is TRBJ1-6; D uncertain. From germline, CDR1 is SEHNR and CDR2 FQNEAQ (reference sequence). Trimming removed 0 bases from V and 6 bases from J, with 9 bases in between. The CDR3 is made up of 15 amino acids. Full variable domain (rest looked up from reference TRBV7-9 and TRBJ1-6): DTGVSQNPRHKITKRGQNVTFRCDPISEHNRLYWYRQTLGQGPEFLTYFQNEAQLEKSRLLSDRFSAERPKGSFSTLEIQRTEQGDSAMYLCASSLALGFNSPLHFGNGTRLTVT.

The chain couples TRBV7-8 to TRBJ1-1; 9 nucleotides line up with TRBD1. Germline V gene sequence: CDR1 SGHVS, CDR2 FQNEAQ. This CDR3 spans 13 amino acids. The ends lost 7 bases at V and 10 bases at J; junction bases unmatched: 10. The CDR3 DNA reads as TGTGCCAGCACCATTAGTTGGACAGGGGCAGCTTTCTTT. It is translated as CASTISWTGAAFF.

The rearrangement uses TRBV6-1 and TRBJ1-1; tentatively, D is TRBD1 (6 bases). The CDR3 loop spans 15 amino acids. Trimming shortened V by 4 bases and J by 7 bases, and 19 bases separated the two germline ends. CDR1 and CDR2 from the germline V gene are MNHNS and SASEGT. CDR3 protein: CASSGGQAKSFEAFF. CDR3 DNA sequence: TGTGCCAGCAGTGGGGGACAAGCTAAAAGTTTTGAAGCTTTCTTT.

The gene calls are TRBV7-9 and TRBJ2-3; D is perhaps TRBD1 (5 bases). Trimming removed 2 bases at V and 4 bases at J, with 19 bases between. CDR3 size: 17 residues. CDR1 is SEHNR, CDR2 FQNEAQ, per germline (reference sequence). The CDR3 region has the DNA TGTGCCAGCAGCTTATTTTTGACAGTAGATATAGCAGATACGCAGTATTTT. Amino acids: CASSLFLTVDIADTQYF.

J is TRBJ1-1 and V is TRBV4-1; TRBD1 matches at 9 bases. CDR1 and CDR2 (germline): MGHRA, YSYEKL. Trimming took 0 bases from V and 2 from J; bases not matched to a gene: 4. The length of the CDR3 is 16 residues. CDR3 DNA: TGCGCCAGCAGCCAAGACCGGGACAGGGAAAACACTGAAGCTTTCTTT. It yields the protein CASSQDRDRENTEAFF.

This chain connects TRBV30 to TRBJ2-7; no definite D call. The CDR3 runs to 12 residues. Trimming removed 0 bases from V and 3 bases from J, with 6 bases in between. The germline V gene encodes CDR1 GTSNPN and CDR2 SVGIG (reference sequence). The CDR3 is CAWSVGRYEQYF. CDR3 in DNA: TGTGCCTGGAGTGTCGGACGCTACGAGCAGTACTTC.

The CDR3 DNA follows: TGTGCCAGCAGTTTGGAAGATACGCAGTATTTT. Encoded protein: CASSLEDTQYF. The chain combines TRBV6-6 with TRBJ2-3; no clear D gene. The CDR3 loop spans 11 amino acids. Germline CDR1 reads MNHNY; CDR2 reads SVGAGI (reference sequence). The germline V and J ends were trimmed by 4 bases and 5 bases, with 4 bases remaining between them.

Regarding this clone: Here the CDR3 omits its conserved ending phenylalanine or tryptophan, so a read error is the likely source. The limits of the CDR3 on the DNA are not certain, so only TCRdb's listed CDR3 is given. V gene TRBV4-3 combines with J gene TRBJ2-3; TRBD1 reflects the table's D call only, with no check against the DNA. Counting both end residues, the CDR3 totals 10 amino acids. Germline lookup yields CDR1 LGHNA and CDR2 YSLEER. The CDR3 sequence is CASSQAKQGS.

The chain combines TRBV18 with TRBJ1-2, with D uncertain. Looked up from germline, CDR1 is KGHSH and CDR2 is LQKENI. The CDR3 covers 18 residues. Trimming shortened V by 2 bases and J by 4 bases, and 23 bases separated the two germline ends. The CDR3, as DNA: TGTGCCAGCTCACCAGAGCCAAATCACAGTATATCCCCCTATGGCTACACCTTC. Residues: CASSPEPNHSISPYGYTF.

The chain is built from TRBV4-1 and TRBJ1-2; tentative D call: TRBD1 (6 bases). Germline V lookup: CDR1 MGHRA, CDR2 YSYEKL. Trimming shortened V by 0 bases and J by 4 bases, and 15 bases separated the two germline ends. The CDR3 has 16 amino acids. CDR3 in DNA: TGCGCCAGCAGCCAAGATGATGGTTGGGGGCTCTATGGCTACACCTTC. As protein: CASSQDDGWGLYGYTF.

This chain joins TRBV5-1 and TRBJ1-1; no clear D gene. The germline V gene has CDR1 SGHRS and CDR2 YFSETQ. The CDR3 covers 14 residues. V dropped 0 bases and J dropped 1 base, with 7 bases sitting between them. The CDR3 sequence is CASSLGWGNTEAFF. The CDR3 DNA reads as TGCGCCAGCAGCTTGGGTTGGGGGAACACTGAAGCTTTCTTT.

The gene calls are TRBV6-6 and TRBJ2-1; D remains unclear. This CDR3 region has 12 residues. The V gene's germline CDR1 is MNHNY and CDR2 SVGAGI (reference sequence). V was shortened by 2 bases and J by 5 bases, with 4 bases between the two germline ends. CDR3 amino acids: CASSYINNEQFF. The CDR3 DNA follows: TGTGCCAGCAGTTACATAAACAATGAGCAGTTCTTC.

The rearrangement links TRBV2 to TRBJ1-1, with D possibly being TRBD1 (6 bases). Per the germline V gene, CDR1 is SNHLY and CDR2 is FYNNEI. The CDR3 has 15 residues. Trimming left V 2 bases short and J 4 bases short, with 14 bases between. CDR3 sequence: CASSELGGRVTEAFF. In DNA, the CDR3 is TGTGCCAGCAGTGAACTCGGGGGGCGGGTCACTGAAGCTTTCTTT.

V and J are TRBV2 and TRBJ1-2, with a tentative D call TRBD1 (5 bases). Germline values: CDR1 SNHLY, CDR2 FYNNEI. Trimming pared 5 bases from V and 5 bases from J, leaving 9 bases between. The CDR3 contains 12 residues. CDR3 nucleotides: TGTGCCAGCAGTACGGAGGGGTATGGCTACACCTTC. Its protein is CASSTEGYGYTF.

CDR3 in amino acids: CASGIRYEQYF. CDR3 nucleotide sequence: TGTGCCAGCGGAATCCGGTACGAGCAGTACTTC. V usage is TRBV7-2 and J usage is TRBJ2-7; D ambiguous. With 8 bases removed from V and 4 bases from J, the gap between germline ends came to 9 bases. Germline-derived CDR1 and CDR2 are SGHTA and FQGNSA. The CDR3 is 11 amino acids.

This chain connects TRBV2 to TRBJ2-7; D gene ambiguous. The CDR3 consists of 12 residues. Deletions cut 3 bases from V and 2 bases from J, with 5 bases between. Germline V gene lookup returns CDR1 SNHLY and CDR2 FYNNEI. The DNA of the CDR3 is TGTGCCAGCAGTGACCGGACCTACGAGCAGTACTTC. This encodes CASSDRTYEQYF. Full variable domain (remainder filled in from reference TRBV2 and TRBJ2-7): EPEVTQTPSHQVTQMGQEVILRCVPISNHLYFYWYRQILGQKVEFLVSFYNNEISEKSEIFDDQFSVERPDGSNFTLKIRSTKLEDSAMYFCASSDRTYEQYFGPGTRLTVT.

This rearrangement joins TRBV19 to TRBJ1-2, with 9 nucleotides matching TRBD1. There are 15 residues in the CDR3. The V segment lost 1 base and the J segment 2 bases; nucleotides outside the gene matches: 2. Germline loops: CDR1 LNHDA, CDR2 SQIVND (reference sequence). CDR3 DNA sequence: TGTGCCAGTAGTATAGGGGGACAGGGCAACTATGGCTACACCTTC. This translates into CASSIGGQGNYGYTF.

The J gene is TRBJ2-3, the V gene TRBV4-2, with D possibly matching TRBD2 (6 bases). V was shortened by 0 bases and J by 2 bases, with 15 bases between the two germline ends. The length of the CDR3 is 17 residues. CDR1 is LGHNA and CDR2 is YNFKEQ in the germline V gene. The CDR3 protein is CASSQDILTGVTDTQYF. The CDR3 DNA sequence: TGTGCCAGCAGCCAAGATATTTTGACGGGGGTCACAGATACGCAGTATTTT.

V gene TRBV19 combines with J gene TRBJ1-5; perhaps TRBD1 as D (6 bases). The CDR3 has 16 amino acids. V lost 5 bases and J lost 4, with 18 bases in between. The V gene's germline CDR1 is LNHDA and CDR2 SQIVND (reference sequence). CDR3 in amino acids: CASSAPQGNGNQPQHF. Here the CDR3 DNA reads TGTGCCAGTAGTGCCCCACAGGGAAATGGTAATCAGCCCCAGCATTTT.

The chain combines TRBV9 with TRBJ2-2, with a weak D call TRBD1 (5 bases). V lost 6 bases and J lost 0, with 12 bases in between. CDR3 length: 15 amino acids. Germline assignment: CDR1 SGDLS and CDR2 YYNGEE. The CDR3 DNA follows: TGTGCCAGCACGGTTGGACATTCGAACACCGGGGAGCTGTTTTTT. It codes for CASTVGHSNTGELFF.

The genes are TRBV19 and TRBJ1-2; possible D gene TRBD1, 6 bases. Germline V gene sequence: CDR1 LNHDA, CDR2 SQIVND (reference sequence). The CDR3 contains 12 residues. The V and J ends lost 3 bases and 8 bases respectively, with 10 bases between them. The CDR3 DNA reads TGTGCCAGTAGTATGCACAGGGAAGGCTACACCTTC. Protein sequence: CASSMHREGYTF.

The chain recombines TRBV7-9 with TRBJ1-2; 9 bases map to TRBD1. CDR3 length equals 13 residues. Trimming took 4 bases from V and 4 from J; bases not matched to a gene: 1. Germline CDR1 is SEHNR and CDR2 is FQNEAQ (reference sequence). In DNA form, the CDR3 reads TGTGCCAGCAGCTGGGACAGGGCCTATGGCTACACCTTC. Translating gives CASSWDRAYGYTF.

On this clone: The junction departs from germline at one end; a sequencing error may be responsible. The V call is TRBV6-5, the J call TRBJ1-4; 7 bases align to TRBD1. In germline, CDR1 is MNHEY, CDR2 SVGAGI. This CDR3 has 15 residues. Written as DNA, the CDR3 is TGTGCCAGCAGCTGGCGGACAGGCCATAATGAGAAACTGTTTTTT. Its protein is CASSWRTGHNEKLFF.

The chain uses TRBV7-6 and TRBJ2-1; TRBD2 aligns across 11 bases. With V trimmed by 5 bases and J by 7 bases, 7 bases remained unmatched. This CDR3 is built from 15 residues. Germline CDR1 and CDR2: SGHVS and FNYEAQ. The CDR3 spells CASSLSGGAGNEQFF. The CDR3 DNA reads TGTGCCAGCAGCCTTAGCGGGGGGGCCGGGAATGAGCAGTTCTTC.